A selection of T cell receptor beta chains follows, all from one sample in a study of tumour-infiltrating T cells in Burkitt lymphoma. Sequencing was performed with immunoSEQ multiplex PCR; in TCRdb, only in-frame clones are kept and a portion is missing. The profile shows about 500 clones, about 17% of them singletons. Source material: tumor tissue. The receptors were sampled from a human donor with Burkitt lymphoma. Both conserved end residues are part of each CDR3. D genes are given only for firm matches. Not every row has a clone size; where given, it reads once, few, many or a size class.

v_gene	abundance	d_gene	j_gene	CDR3aa	CDR3nt
TRBV29-1	-	-	TRBJ1-1	CSVDFLFPTEAFF	TGCAGCGTTGATTTTCTGTTCCCCACTGAAGCTTTCTTT
TRBV18	few	-	TRBJ1-6	CASSPTVVGAGGNSPLHF	TGTGCCAGCTCACCGACGGTTGTTGGGGCGGGGGGGAATTCACCCCTCCACTTT
TRBV2	-	TRBD1	TRBJ2-7	CASSEAPDRGYEQYF	TGTGCCAGCAGTGAAGCACCGGACAGGGGTTACGAGCAGTACTTC
TRBV7-8	-	TRBD1	TRBJ1-5	CASSLQGAGNQPQHF	TGTGCCAGCAGCTTACAGGGGGCGGGTAATCAGCCCCAGCATTTT
TRBV11-1	few	-	TRBJ1-1	CASSVRGTEAFF	TGTGCCAGCAGCGTCAGGGGCACTGAAGCTTTCTTT
TRBV10-3	few	TRBD2	TRBJ2-2	CAISEAEGTSRSDRELFF	TGTGCCATCAGTGAGGCTGAGGGGACTAGCAGGTCGGATAGGGAGCTGTTTTTT
TRBV19	few	-	TRBJ1-1	CASSIQRGPEAFF	TGTGCCAGTAGTATCCAAAGGGGCCCTGAAGCTTTCTTT
TRBV28	few	-	TRBJ1-1	CASSFLKRVGVGTEAFF	TGTGCCAGCAGTTTCTTAAAAAGGGTCGGGGTTGGCACTGAAGCTTTCTTT
TRBV5-1	few	TRBD1	TRBJ1-2	CASTPGQGLSNYGYTF	TGCGCCAGCACCCCGGGACAGGGACTATCTAACTATGGCTACACCTTC
TRBV2	-	TRBD1	TRBJ1-2	CASSEAPNRGLNYGYTF	TGTGCCAGCAGTGAAGCCCCTAACAGGGGGCTTAACTATGGCTACACCTTC
TRBV29-1	few	-	TRBJ2-7	CSVPSRAGPPYEQYF	TGCAGCGTTCCCTCCAGGGCGGGACCCCCTTACGAGCAGTACTTC